This entry features one T cell receptor (beta chain) sequence. What it binds is unknown. The sample comes from a study of PD-L1 blockade in urothelial cancer. Across the whole study: Most patients, about 85% of the roughly 30, were males with bladder-origin cancer. Blood-derived samples held a median around 140,000 T cells.

Time point defined: peripheral blood 6 weeks after treatment start. A total of 1 to 8 samples per patient were collected pretreatment and on-treatment. Whole-study results and caveats: For durable-benefit patients, tumor-associated blood clones expanded more at 3 weeks.

The assay was immunoSEQ multiplex PCR, and TCRdb's table has in-frame clones only and misses some. This sample has around 38,000 clones; 80% to 90% occur once, and the top ten carry about a quarter. The TCR comes from a man aged 55 to 70 with urothelial cancer. The source was PBMCs, collected around atezolizumab (anti-PD-L1) treatment.

The CDR3 reads CASSLRTPAGAFEQYF. In nucleotides, the CDR3 is TGTGCCAGCAGCTTACGGACCCCAGCGGGAGCTTTCGAGCAGTACTTC. This chain uses TRBV11-2 with TRBJ2-7; 8 nucleotides line up with TRBD2. CDR3 length: 16 amino acids. V was pared by 2 bases and J by 6 bases, with 12 bases of the junction left unmatched. Germline V gives CDR1 SGHAT, CDR2 FQNNGV.